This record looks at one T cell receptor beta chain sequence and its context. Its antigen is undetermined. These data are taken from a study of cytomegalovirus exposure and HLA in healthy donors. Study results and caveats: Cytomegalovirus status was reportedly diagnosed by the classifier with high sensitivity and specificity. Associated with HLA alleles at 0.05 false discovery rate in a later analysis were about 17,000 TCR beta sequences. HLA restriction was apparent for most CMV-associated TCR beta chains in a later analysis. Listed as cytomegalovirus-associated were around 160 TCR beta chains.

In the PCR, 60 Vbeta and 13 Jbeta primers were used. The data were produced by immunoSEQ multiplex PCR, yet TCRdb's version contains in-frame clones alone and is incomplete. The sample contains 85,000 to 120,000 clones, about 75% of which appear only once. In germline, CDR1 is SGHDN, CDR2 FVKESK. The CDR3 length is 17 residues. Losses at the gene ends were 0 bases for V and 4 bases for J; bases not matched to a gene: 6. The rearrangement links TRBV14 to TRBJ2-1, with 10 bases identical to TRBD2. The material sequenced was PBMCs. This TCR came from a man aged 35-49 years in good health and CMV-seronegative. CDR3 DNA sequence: TGTGCCAGCAGCCAAGATGGCCCTAGCGGGGGTTACAATGAGCAGTTCTTC. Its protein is CASSQDGPSGGYNEQFF. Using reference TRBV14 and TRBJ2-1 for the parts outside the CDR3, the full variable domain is EAGVTQFPSHSVIEKGQTVTLRCDPISGHDNLYWYRRVMGKEIKFLLHFVKESKQDESGMPNNRFLAERTGGTYSTLKVQPAELEDSGVYFCASSQDGPSGGYNEQFFGPGTRLTVL.